Below are 11 T cell receptor beta chains sequenced from a single sample in a study of response to subunit inactivated influenza vaccine. MiXCR, run by TCRdb on the RT-PCR reads, gives a single entry per CDR3 protein. The sample carries about 700,000 distinct CDR3 sequences, approximately 15% recorded once. The input for sequencing was PBMCs from blood, taken around 15 days before vaccination. These receptors were collected from a man aged 45-65 years who received an inactivated influenza vaccine.

In this sample, this clonotype turned up a few times. This chain connects TRBV20-1 to TRBJ2-7; D is unresolved. The CDR3 loop spans 11 amino acids. The germline gives CDR1 DFQATT, CDR2 SNEGSKA (reference sequence). Trimming took off 3 bases at V and 3 bases at J, with 6 bases between the two ends. The CDR3 region is CSARRHYEQYF. The CDR3 DNA sequence: TGCAGTGCTAGGAGACACTACGAGCAGTACTTC.

V is TRBV20-1 and J is TRBJ2-3; 8 nucleotides agree with TRBD2. Per germline, CDR1 DFQATT and CDR2 SNEGSKA (reference sequence). V dropped 0 bases and J dropped 4; count of bases not matched to a gene: 3. CDR3 length: 14 amino acids. The CDR3 is CSARDREGADTQYF. In DNA form, the CDR3 reads TGCAGTGCTAGAGATCGGGAGGGCGCAGATACGCAGTATTTT.

Written as DNA, the CDR3 is TGTGCCAGCAGTACGGGACAGGGGGCGTGGGAGACCCAGTACTTC. This gives the protein CASSTGQGAWETQYF. The chain employs TRBV7-8 and TRBJ2-5, with 12 bases matching TRBD1. V was clipped by 6 bases and J by 5 bases; unmatched bases: 7. Germline V gene lookup returns CDR1 SGHVS and CDR2 FQNEAQ. The CDR3 loop spans 15 amino acids.

The V and J genes are TRBV5-1 and TRBJ1-6, with 7 bases identical to TRBD1. There are 14 residues in the CDR3. The germline CDR1 and CDR2 sequences are SGHRS and YFSETQ. The junction had 5 bases not matched to a gene; V was cut back by 4 bases and J by 7 bases. CDR3 sequence: CASSPGQPNSPLHF. The CDR3 region has the DNA TGCGCCAGCAGCCCGGGACAGCCAAATTCACCCCTCCACTTT.

This clonotype was detected a few times. The chain recombines TRBV5-1 with TRBJ2-7; perhaps TRBD2 as D (5 bases). This CDR3 has 14 residues. Germline V CDR1 and CDR2: SGHRS, YFSETQ. Trimming cost V 7 bases and J 1 base, with 15 bases left between them. CDR3 bases: TGCGCCAGCTCAATCTCTCGGGGATCCTACGAGCAGTACTTC. The encoded protein is CASSISRGSYEQYF.

V and J are TRBV20-1 and TRBJ2-7, with TRBD2 matching over 9 bases. The CDR3 length is 14 residues. V shed 3 bases and J 2 bases; nucleotides not matched to a gene: 5. CDR1 DFQATT and CDR2 SNEGSKA come from the germline V gene (reference sequence). The CDR3 nucleotides are TGCAGTGCTAGCAGGACTAGCGAGGCCTACGAGCAGTACTTC. This encodes CSASRTSEAYEQYF.

This clonotype was counted ten times or more. The V and J genes are TRBV29-1 and TRBJ2-4; possible D gene TRBD2, 6 bases. This CDR3 is 14 amino acids long. V gave up 4 bases and J gave up 9 bases, with 19 bases separating them. Germline lookup yields CDR1 SQVTM and CDR2 ANQGSEA. DNA for the CDR3: TGCAGCGTTGCCTCCGGCGGGGAGAAAGGCATTCAGTACTTC. Translation: CSVASGGEKGIQYF.

This clonotype has just a few counts. The rearrangement joins TRBV28 to TRBJ2-4; D is perhaps TRBD2 (6 bases). The CDR3 is 14 amino acids. V lost 2 bases and J 7 bases, leaving 12 bases between the germline ends. From germline, CDR1 is MDHEN and CDR2 SYDVKM. CDR3 sequence (DNA): TGTGCCAGCAGTTTACCTTCGGACTATAACATTCAGTACTTC. Translation: CASSLPSDYNIQYF.

This clonotype was found a few times. V usage is TRBV11-2 and J usage is TRBJ1-1; 12 bases are shared with TRBD1. Germline assignment: CDR1 SGHAT and CDR2 FQNNGV. CDR3 length equals 19 residues. The J segment lost 3 bases and the V segment lost 5 bases, leaving 16 bases of the junction unmatched. CDR3 loop: CASSLTGTGGLLVDTEAFF. For the CDR3, the DNA is TGTGCCAGCAGCCTGACCGGGACAGGGGGCTTATTGGTGGACACTGAAGCTTTCTTT.

This chain links TRBV28 with TRBJ2-7; D not certain. V shed 5 bases and J shed 5 bases, with 10 bases lying between them. Germline V gene data show CDR1 as MDHEN and CDR2 as SYDVKM. This CDR3 has 12 residues. The CDR3, as DNA: TGTGCCAGCAGTCTCACAGTGGACGAGCAGTACTTC. Translation gives CASSLTVDEQYF.

This clonotype has a count of ten or more. The CDR3 DNA is TGCAGGGCGGGACAGGGCCAAGAGACCCAGTACTTC. This sequence encodes CRAGQGQETQYF. The genes are TRBV20-1 and TRBJ2-5; 9 positions match TRBD1. The length of the CDR3 is 12 residues. Per germline, CDR1 DFQATT and CDR2 SNEGSKA (reference sequence).